One sample yielded the 2 T cell receptor beta chains listed below, sequenced in a study of T cells in Graves' hyperthyroidism and ophthalmopathy. There were TCR beta CDR3 regions amplified from RNA transcripts. The study used the HTBI primer set for a first-round RT-PCR of the TCR CDR3. TCRdb re-called the multiplex PCR reads with MiXCR, one entry per CDR3 protein. The table shows over 650,000 distinct CDR3 sequences, with roughly 45% occurring only once. The sample consisted of peripheral blood or thyroid tissue (not recorded which). These receptor sequences come from an adult man with Graves' disease, either hyperthyroidism or ophthalmopathy (not recorded which).

This rearrangement joins TRBV12-3 or TRBV12-4 to TRBJ1-1, with TRBD1 as a possible D gene (5 bases). V lost 7 bases to trimming and J lost 3 bases, with 12 bases between them. The CDR3 extends over 13 amino acids. Written as DNA, the CDR3 is TGTGCCAGCAATTACAGGTTTGACACTGAAGCTTTCTTT. Its translation: CASNYRFDTEAFF.

This clonotype has just a few counts. The chain carries TRBV7-9 and TRBJ1-1; D gene uncertain. Trimming took 0 bases from V and 6 from J, leaving 11 bases between them. The CDR3 is 14 amino acids. Germline CDR1 reads SEHNR; CDR2 reads FQNEAQ (reference sequence). CDR3 sequence: CASSLASTGAEAFF. CDR3 nucleotides: TGTGCCAGCAGCTTAGCGTCTACCGGCGCTGAAGCTTTCTTT.